This paragraph reports one T cell receptor (beta chain). Its antigen is undetermined. Trimming shortened V by 6 bases and J by 0 bases, and 8 bases separated the two germline ends. Germline V gene lookup returns CDR1 MNHNY and CDR2 SVGAGI (reference sequence). The CDR3 covers 14 residues. This record belongs to a study of shared clonotypes between healthy human individuals. Study outcomes and limitations: All-four-donor shared clonotypes had higher generation probabilities than non-shared clonotypes did. At large depth, rarefaction still showed sorted-subset sequencing to be incomplete.

The repertoire was sequenced with immunoSEQ multiplex PCR; TCRdb's copy has only in-frame clones and lacks some. Seen here are 950,000 to 1,100,000 clones, 75% to 80% observed once, and the top ten hold around 0.61%. Sequences were obtained from memory CD4+ T cells from PBMCs. As to subset: CD45RA-negative fraction. This chain links TRBV6-6 with TRBJ2-2, with no clear D. The TCR sequence derives from a man aged 18 to 30 in good health. Some clones in this sample may be carry-over from other donors' samples. DNA for the CDR3: TGTGCCAGCAGGTCTACAGCGAACACCGGGGAGCTGTTTTTT. Amino acids: CASRSTANTGELFF.